This paragraph covers one T cell receptor beta chain sequence. The data are from a study of technical replicates of blood from a few donors. TCRdb's copy holds only in-frame clones and misses some; the assay was immunoSEQ multiplex PCR. The table includes tens of thousands of clones, approximately 94% detected once. This CDR3 spans 11 amino acids. V gave up 5 bases and J gave up 6 bases, with 7 bases separating them. Germline V gene lookup returns CDR1 PRHDT and CDR2 FYEKMQ (reference sequence). This receptor was obtained from a human donor in good health. Sample: T cells isolated from PBMCs. J is TRBJ1-1 and V is TRBV13; no definite D call. In nucleotides, the CDR3 is TGTGCCAGCAGCGGGCTCTCTGAAGCTTTCTTT. As protein: CASSGLSEAFF.